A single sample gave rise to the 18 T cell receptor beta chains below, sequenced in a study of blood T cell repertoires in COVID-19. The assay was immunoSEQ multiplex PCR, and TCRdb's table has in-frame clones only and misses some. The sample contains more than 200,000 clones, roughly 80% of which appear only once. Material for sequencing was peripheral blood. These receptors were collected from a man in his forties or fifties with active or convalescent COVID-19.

The CDR3 region is CASSSPGTIGDTQYF. CDR3 DNA sequence: TGTGCCAGTAGTTCTCCCGGGACTATCGGGGATACGCAGTATTTT. This rearrangement joins TRBV19 to TRBJ2-3; 7 nucleotides align to TRBD2. The germline V gene encodes CDR1 LNHDA and CDR2 SQIVND (reference sequence). Trimming at V came to 5 bases and at J to 6 bases, leaving 11 bases not matched to a gene. CDR3 length equals 15 residues.

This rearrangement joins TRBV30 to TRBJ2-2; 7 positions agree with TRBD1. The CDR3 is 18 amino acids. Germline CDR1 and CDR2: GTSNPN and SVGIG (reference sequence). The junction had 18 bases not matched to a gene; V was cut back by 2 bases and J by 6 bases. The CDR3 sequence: CAWSHVKGATQWSGELFF. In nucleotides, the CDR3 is TGTGCCTGGAGTCATGTCAAGGGGGCGACGCAGTGGTCCGGGGAGCTGTTTTTT.

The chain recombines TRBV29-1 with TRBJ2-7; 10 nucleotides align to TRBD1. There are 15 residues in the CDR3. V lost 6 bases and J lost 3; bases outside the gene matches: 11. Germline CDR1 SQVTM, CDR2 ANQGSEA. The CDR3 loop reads CSVTSGTGVGYEQYF. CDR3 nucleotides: TGCAGCGTAACGTCCGGGACAGGGGTTGGCTACGAGCAGTACTTC.

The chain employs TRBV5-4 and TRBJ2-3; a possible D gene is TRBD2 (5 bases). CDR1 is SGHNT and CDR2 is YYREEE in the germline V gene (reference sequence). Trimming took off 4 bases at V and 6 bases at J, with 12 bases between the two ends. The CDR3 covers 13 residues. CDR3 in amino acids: CASSLVGEDTQYF. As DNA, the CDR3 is TGTGCCAGCAGCCTGGTCGGGGAGGATACGCAGTATTTT.

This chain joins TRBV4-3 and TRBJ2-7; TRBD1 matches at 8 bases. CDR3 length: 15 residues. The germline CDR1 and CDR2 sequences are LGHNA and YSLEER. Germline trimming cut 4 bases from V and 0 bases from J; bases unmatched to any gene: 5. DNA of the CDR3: TGCGCCAGCAGCCCCGGGACAGGAAGCTCCTACGAGCAGTACTTC. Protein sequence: CASSPGTGSSYEQYF.

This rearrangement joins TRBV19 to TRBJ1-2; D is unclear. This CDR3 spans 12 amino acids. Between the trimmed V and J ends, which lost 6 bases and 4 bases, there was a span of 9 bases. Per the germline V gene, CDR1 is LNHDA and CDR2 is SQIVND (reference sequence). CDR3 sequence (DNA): TGTGCCAGTAGGAGTGTCGCCTATGGCTACACCTTC. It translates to CASRSVAYGYTF.

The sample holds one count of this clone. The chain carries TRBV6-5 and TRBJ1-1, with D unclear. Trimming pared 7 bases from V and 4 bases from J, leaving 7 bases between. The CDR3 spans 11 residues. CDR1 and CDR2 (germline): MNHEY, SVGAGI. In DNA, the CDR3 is TGTGCCAGCAAGTCGGGCACTGAAGCTTTCTTT. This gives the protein CASKSGTEAFF.

The DNA of the CDR3 is TGTGCCAGCAGCCCCTCGACAGGGTCGGGAAATCAGCCCCAGCATTTT. It codes for CASSPSTGSGNQPQHF. The chain employs TRBV7-6 and TRBJ1-5, with 7 bases lining up with TRBD1. V shed 5 bases, J shed 4 bases, and the junction held 11 bases outside the gene matches. The germline V gene encodes CDR1 SGHVS and CDR2 FNYEAQ. The CDR3 totals 16 residues.

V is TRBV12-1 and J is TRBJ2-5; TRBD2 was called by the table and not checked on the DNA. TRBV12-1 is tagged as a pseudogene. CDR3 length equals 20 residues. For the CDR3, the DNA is TGTGCCAGCAGCTCGACTAGCGGGGAACTTCTCACCCCCGGGGGAAAGACCCAGTACTTC. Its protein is CASSSTSGELLTPGGKTQYF.

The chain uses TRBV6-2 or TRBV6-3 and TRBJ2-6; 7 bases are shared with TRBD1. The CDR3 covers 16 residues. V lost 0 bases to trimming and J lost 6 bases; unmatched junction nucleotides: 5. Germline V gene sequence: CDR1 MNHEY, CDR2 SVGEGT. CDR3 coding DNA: TGTGCCAGCAGTTACTCGAGACAGGGAGAGGCCAACGTCCTGACTTTC. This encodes CASSYSRQGEANVLTF.

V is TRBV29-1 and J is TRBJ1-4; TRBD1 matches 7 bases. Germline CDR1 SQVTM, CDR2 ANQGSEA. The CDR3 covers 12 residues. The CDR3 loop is CSGGQEIGKLFF. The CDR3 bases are TGCAGTGGCGGACAGGAAATAGGAAAACTGTTTTTT.

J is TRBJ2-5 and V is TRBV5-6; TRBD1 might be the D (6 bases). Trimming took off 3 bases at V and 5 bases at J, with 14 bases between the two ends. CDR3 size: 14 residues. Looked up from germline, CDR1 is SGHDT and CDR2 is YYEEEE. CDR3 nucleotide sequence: TGTGCCAGCAGCTCCCGACAGGCAAGGGAGACCCAGTACTTC. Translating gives CASSSRQARETQYF.

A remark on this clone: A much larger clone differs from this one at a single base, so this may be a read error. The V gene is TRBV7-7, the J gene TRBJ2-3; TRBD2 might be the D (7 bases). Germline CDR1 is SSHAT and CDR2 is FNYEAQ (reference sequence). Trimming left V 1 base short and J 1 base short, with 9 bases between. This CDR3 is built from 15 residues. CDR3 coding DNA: TGTGCCAGCAGCTTAGGGGGGGGCGGCACAGATACGCAGTATTTT. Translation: CASSLGGGGTDTQYF.

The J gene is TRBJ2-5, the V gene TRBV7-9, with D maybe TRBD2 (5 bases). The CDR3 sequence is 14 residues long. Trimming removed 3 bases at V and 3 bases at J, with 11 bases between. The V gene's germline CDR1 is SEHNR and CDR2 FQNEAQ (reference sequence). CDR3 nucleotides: TGTGCCAGCAGCTTTTCCGGGATAGAAGAGACCCAGTACTTC. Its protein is CASSFSGIEETQYF.

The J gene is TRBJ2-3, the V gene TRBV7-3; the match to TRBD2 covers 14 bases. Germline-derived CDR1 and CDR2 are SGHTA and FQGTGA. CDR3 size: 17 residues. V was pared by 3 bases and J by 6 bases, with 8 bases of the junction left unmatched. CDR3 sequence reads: CASSFRLAGGLVDTQYF. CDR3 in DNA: TGTGCCAGCAGCTTTCGACTAGCGGGGGGGCTTGTGGATACGCAGTATTTT.

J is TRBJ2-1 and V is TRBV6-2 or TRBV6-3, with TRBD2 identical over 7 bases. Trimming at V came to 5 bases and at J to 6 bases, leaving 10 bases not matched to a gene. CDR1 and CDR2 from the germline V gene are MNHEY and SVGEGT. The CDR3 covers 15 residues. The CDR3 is CASSQIAGPGNEQFF. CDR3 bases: TGTGCCAGCAGTCAAATAGCGGGTCCGGGCAATGAGCAGTTCTTC.

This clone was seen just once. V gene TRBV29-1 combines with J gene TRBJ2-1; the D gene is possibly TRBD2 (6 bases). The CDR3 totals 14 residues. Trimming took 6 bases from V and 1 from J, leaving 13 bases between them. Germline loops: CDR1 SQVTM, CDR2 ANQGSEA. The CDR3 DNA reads TGCAGCGTCTTTGTCGGGGGATCCTACAATGAGCAGTTCTTC. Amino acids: CSVFVGGSYNEQFF.

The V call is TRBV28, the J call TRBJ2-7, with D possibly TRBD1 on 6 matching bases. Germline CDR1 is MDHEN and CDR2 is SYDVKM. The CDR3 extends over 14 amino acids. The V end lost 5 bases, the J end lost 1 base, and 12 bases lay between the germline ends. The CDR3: CASSTTTGSYEQYF. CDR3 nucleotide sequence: TGTGCCAGCAGTACCACCACAGGGTCCTACGAGCAGTACTTC.